Following are 13 T cell receptor beta chains from one sample sequenced in a study of PD-1 blockade in classical Hodgkin lymphoma. The patients all showed relapse after autologous stem cell transplantation, while their brentuximab vedotin exposure varied. Generated by immunoSEQ multiplex PCR, the TCRdb table keeps only in-frame clones and is missing some. There are tens of thousands of clones in the sample; around nine tenths occur only once, and roughly 10% lies in the top ten. The input for sequencing was peripheral blood mononuclear cells (PBMCs), taken at baseline. The receptors stem from a human donor with classical Hodgkin lymphoma.

V usage is TRBV7-9 and J usage is TRBJ1-1; tentative D call: TRBD1 (6 bases). This CDR3 spans 15 amino acids. V was clipped by 5 bases and J by 7 bases, with 20 bases between them. The germline CDR1 and CDR2 sequences are SEHNR and FQNEAQ (reference sequence). The CDR3 here is CASSQGWGARIEAFF. CDR3 bases: TGTGCCAGCAGCCAAGGGTGGGGGGCCCGAATTGAAGCTTTCTTT. The full variable domain, its missing parts supplied by reference TRBV7-9 and TRBJ1-1, is DTGVSQNPRHKITKRGQNVTFRCDPISEHNRLYWYRQTLGQGPEFLTYFQNEAQLEKSRLLSDRFSAERPKGSFSTLEIQRTEQGDSAMYLCASSQGWGARIEAFFGQGTRLTVV.

V gene TRBV27 combines with J gene TRBJ2-7; the D gene is possibly TRBD2 (5 bases). Deletions cut 3 bases from V and 5 bases from J, with 14 bases between. Germline V gene lookup returns CDR1 MNHEY and CDR2 SMNVEV (reference sequence). The CDR3 is 14 residues long. The CDR3 spells CASSFFGGFDEQYF. The DNA for the CDR3 is TGTGCCAGCAGTTTCTTCGGAGGCTTCGACGAGCAGTACTTC.

The chain employs TRBV7-9 and TRBJ1-2; D not certain. Between the trimmed V and J ends, which lost 1 base and 2 bases, there was a span of 5 bases. The CDR3 sequence is 13 residues long. Germline V CDR1 and CDR2: SEHNR, FQNEAQ (reference sequence). The CDR3 region is CASSLEQNYGYTF. The CDR3 region has the DNA TGTGCCAGCAGCTTAGAACAGAACTATGGCTACACCTTC.

The V and J genes are TRBV2 and TRBJ1-4; weak D call: TRBD1 (5 bases). The V and J ends lost 6 bases and 8 bases respectively, with 13 bases between them. CDR1 is SNHLY, CDR2 FYNNEI, per germline. This CDR3 has 13 residues. In DNA form, the CDR3 reads TGTGCCAGCAGCAGGGATCAAGGGGAAAAACTGTTTTTT. Its protein is CASSRDQGEKLFF.

The chain combines TRBV19 with TRBJ2-1; 8 nucleotides match TRBD1. CDR1 is LNHDA and CDR2 is SQIVND in the germline V gene (reference sequence). V was pared by 5 bases and J by 5 bases, with 8 bases of the junction left unmatched. This CDR3 spans 15 amino acids. CDR3 protein: CASSVRGPLNNEQFF. The CDR3 region has the DNA TGTGCCAGTAGTGTCAGGGGGCCCTTAAACAATGAGCAGTTCTTC.

The chain joins TRBV7-2 to TRBJ2-3; TRBD2 matches 7 bases. The length of the CDR3 is 15 residues. Losses at the gene ends were 3 bases for V and 1 base for J; bases not matched to a gene: 4. The germline CDR1 and CDR2 sequences are SGHTA and FQGNSA. In DNA form, the CDR3 reads TGTGCCAGCAGCTTGGGGGGGAAAGGCACAGATACGCAGTATTTT. It yields the protein CASSLGGKGTDTQYF.

The rearrangement joins TRBV11-2 to TRBJ2-2; D not certain. Trimming removed 5 bases from V and 4 bases from J, with 11 bases in between. The CDR3 is made up of 14 amino acids. CDR1 is SGHAT and CDR2 is FQNNGV in the germline V gene. CDR3 loop: CASSPLHGTGELFF. For the CDR3, the DNA is TGTGCCAGCAGCCCCTTACACGGCACCGGGGAGCTGTTTTTT.

This chain joins TRBV6-5 and TRBJ2-1; D is undetermined. The CDR3 contains 16 residues. Germline CDR1 MNHEY, CDR2 SVGAGI. Trimming removed 2 bases at V and 3 bases at J, with 14 bases between. The CDR3 nucleotides read TGTGCCAGCAGTTACGCGACCACAACGGGCTACAATGAGCAGTTCTTC. This codes for CASSYATTTGYNEQFF.

The rearrangement uses TRBV7-9 and TRBJ1-4; 9 bases are shared with TRBD1. This CDR3 has 17 residues. The junction had 13 bases not matched to a gene; V was cut back by 3 bases and J by 8 bases. From germline, CDR1 is SEHNR and CDR2 FQNEAQ (reference sequence). CDR3 region: CASSLVSAGQGGEKLFF. CDR3 nucleotide sequence: TGTGCCAGCAGCTTGGTATCGGCGGGACAGGGAGGCGAAAAACTGTTTTTT.

Here the CDR3 DNA reads TGTGCCAGCAGTTTTGGGGGGCGCAACACTGAAGCTTTCTTT. Its protein product is CASSFGGRNTEAFF. V and J are TRBV27 and TRBJ1-1, with a weak D call TRBD1 (6 bases). Germline V gene lookup returns CDR1 MNHEY and CDR2 SMNVEV (reference sequence). Trimming stripped 3 bases from V and 2 bases from J, with 10 bases between. This CDR3 spans 14 amino acids.

V is TRBV6-4 and J is TRBJ2-2, with D possibly called TRBD1 or TRBD2 (6 bases each). V was clipped by 9 bases and J by 1 base, with 18 bases between them. The CDR3 extends over 16 amino acids. The germline V gene encodes CDR1 MRHNA and CDR2 SNTAGT. CDR3 region: CARWGRDTENTGELFF. The DNA for the CDR3 is TGTGCCAGATGGGGGCGGGACACTGAGAACACCGGGGAGCTGTTTTTT.

The chain couples TRBV7-6 to TRBJ1-5, with 12 bases lining up with TRBD1. J lost 9 bases, V lost 5 bases, and 5 bases had no gene match. There are 14 residues in the CDR3. Germline-derived CDR1 and CDR2 are SGHVS and FNYEAQ. In nucleotides, the CDR3 is TGTGCCAGCAGCATGGGACAGGGGGCCCGGCCCCAGCATTTT. It codes for CASSMGQGARPQHF. The whole variable domain, remainder taken from reference TRBV7-6 and TRBJ1-5, is GAGVSQSPRYKVTKRGQDVALRCDPISGHVSLYWYRQALGQGPEFLTYFNYEAQQDKSGLPNDRFSAERPEGSISTLTIQRTEQRDSAMYRCASSMGQGARPQHFGDGTRLSIL.

In its sample, this clone was seen once. The V gene is TRBV5-6, the J gene TRBJ1-1; D not certain. This CDR3 is 14 amino acids long. Looked up from germline, CDR1 is SGHDT and CDR2 is YYEEEE. The germline V and J ends were trimmed by 4 bases and 6 bases, with 16 bases remaining between them. The CDR3 DNA reads TGTGCCAGCAGCCTAGGGAACACCGTCCCTGAAGCTTTCTTT. Protein product: CASSLGNTVPEAFF.